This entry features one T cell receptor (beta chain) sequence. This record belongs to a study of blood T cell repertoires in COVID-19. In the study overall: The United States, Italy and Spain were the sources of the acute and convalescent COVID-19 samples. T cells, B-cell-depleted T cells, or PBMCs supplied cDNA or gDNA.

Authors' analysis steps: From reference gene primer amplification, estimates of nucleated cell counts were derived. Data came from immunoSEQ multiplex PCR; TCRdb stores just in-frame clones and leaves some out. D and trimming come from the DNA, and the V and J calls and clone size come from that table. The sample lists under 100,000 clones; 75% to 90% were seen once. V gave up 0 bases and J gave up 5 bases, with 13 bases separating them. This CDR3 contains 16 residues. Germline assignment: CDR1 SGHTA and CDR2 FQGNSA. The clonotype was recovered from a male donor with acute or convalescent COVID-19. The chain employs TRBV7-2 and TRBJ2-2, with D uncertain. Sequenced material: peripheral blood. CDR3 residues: CASSLAVGRVTGELFF. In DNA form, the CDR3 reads TGTGCCAGCAGCTTAGCCGTGGGTCGGGTAACCGGGGAGCTGTTTTTT.